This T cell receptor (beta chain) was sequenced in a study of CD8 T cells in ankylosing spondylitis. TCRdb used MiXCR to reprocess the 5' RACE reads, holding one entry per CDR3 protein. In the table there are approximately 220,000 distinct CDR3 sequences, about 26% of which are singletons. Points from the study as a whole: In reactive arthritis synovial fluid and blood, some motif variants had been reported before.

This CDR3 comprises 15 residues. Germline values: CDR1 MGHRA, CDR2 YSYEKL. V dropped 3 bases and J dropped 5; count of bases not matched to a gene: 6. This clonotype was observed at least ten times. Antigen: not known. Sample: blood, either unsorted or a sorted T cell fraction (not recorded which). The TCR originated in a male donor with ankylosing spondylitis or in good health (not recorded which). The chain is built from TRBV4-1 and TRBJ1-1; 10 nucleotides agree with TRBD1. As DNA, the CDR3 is TGCGCCAGCAGCCATCCGGGACAGGGGTTGACTGAAGCTTTCTTT. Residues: CASSHPGQGLTEAFF.